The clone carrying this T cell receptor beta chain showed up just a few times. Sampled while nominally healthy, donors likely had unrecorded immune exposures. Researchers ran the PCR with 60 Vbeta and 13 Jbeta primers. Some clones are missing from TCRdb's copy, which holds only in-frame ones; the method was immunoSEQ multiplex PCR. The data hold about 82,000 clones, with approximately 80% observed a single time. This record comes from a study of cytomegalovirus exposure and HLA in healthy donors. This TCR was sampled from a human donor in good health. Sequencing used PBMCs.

The chain's CDR3 is CATKLGGRVNEQFF. In nucleotides, the CDR3 is TGTGCCACCAAATTGGGAGGCAGGGTGAATGAGCAGTTCTTC. J is TRBJ2-1 and V is TRBV19; perhaps TRBD2 as D (6 bases). Germline V gives CDR1 LNHDA, CDR2 SQIVND (reference sequence). V lost 10 bases to trimming and J lost 7 bases, with 20 bases between them. The length of the CDR3 is 14 residues.